This entry lists 18 T cell receptor beta chains sequenced from one sample in a study of blood T cell repertoires in COVID-19. The repertoire was sequenced with immunoSEQ multiplex PCR; TCRdb's copy has only in-frame clones and lacks some. The repertoire holds more than 300,000 clones, with around 91% as singletons. Specimen: peripheral blood. These receptors came from a woman aged 18-29 years who had recovered from COVID-19.

In its sample, this clone was seen once. The V and J genes are TRBV7-2 and TRBJ2-1; D is unclear. V was pared by 1 base and J by 0 bases, with 7 bases between. Germline CDR1 and CDR2: SGHTA and FQGNSA. The CDR3 is 15 amino acids. CDR3 nucleotide sequence: TGTGCCAGCAGCTTAGGAGGAGTCTCCTACAATGAGCAGTTCTTC. It specifies CASSLGGVSYNEQFF.

This clone was found a few times. V is TRBV6-5 and J is TRBJ1-5; no clear D gene. From germline, CDR1 is MNHEY and CDR2 SVGAGI. CDR3 length: 14 amino acids. Between the trimmed V and J ends, which lost 6 bases and 2 bases, there was a span of 11 bases. CDR3 amino acids: CASSLSGGNQPQHF. The CDR3 bases are TGTGCCAGCAGCCTATCAGGTGGCAATCAGCCCCAGCATTTT.

This clone was picked up one time. The genes are TRBV11-3 and TRBJ2-7, with D possibly TRBD2 on 5 matching bases. The V end was cut by 0 bases, the J end by 2 bases, with 14 bases between. The CDR3 has 16 amino acids. The germline V gene has CDR1 SGHNT and CDR2 YENEEA. This chain's CDR3 is CASSLDRVGAPYEQYV. The CDR3, as DNA: TGTGCCAGCAGCTTAGATCGGGTGGGAGCCCCCTACGAGCAGTACGTC.

The chain couples TRBV13 to TRBJ2-7; D gene ambiguous. V was cut by 0 bases and J by 0 bases, with 6 bases left in between. Germline assignment: CDR1 PRHDT and CDR2 FYEKMQ (reference sequence). The CDR3 sequence is 14 residues long. The CDR3 reads CASSLGLSSYEQYV. CDR3 in DNA: TGTGCCAGCAGCTTAGGGTTGAGCTCCTACGAGCAGTACGTC.

This chain connects TRBV12-5 to TRBJ1-2; no clear D gene. The V end lost 1 base, the J end lost 2 bases, and 8 bases lay between the germline ends. CDR3 length equals 14 residues. Germline V gene sequence: CDR1 LGHNT, CDR2 FRNRAP. The CDR3 spells CASGLAASNYGYTF. In DNA, the CDR3 is TGTGCTAGTGGTTTGGCCGCGTCGAACTATGGCTACACCTTC. Full variable domain (outside the CDR3, taken from reference TRBV12-5 and TRBJ1-2): DARVTQTPRHKVTEMGQEVTMRCQPILGHNTVFWYRQTMMQGLELLAYFRNRAPLDDSGMPKDRFSAEMPDATLATLKIQPSEPRDSAVYFCASGLAASNYGYTFGSGTRLTVV.

This rearrangement joins TRBV7-2 to TRBJ2-3, with a possible D match to TRBD1 (5 bases). Germline V gives CDR1 SGHTA, CDR2 FQGNSA. V dropped 0 bases and J dropped 3 bases, with 7 bases sitting between them. The CDR3 loop spans 14 amino acids. CDR3 coding DNA: TGTGCCAGCAGCTTAGCCCACAGGACAGATACGCAGTATTTT. Translation: CASSLAHRTDTQYF.

This sequence joins TRBV5-1 and TRBJ1-6; TRBD1 aligns across 7 bases. Germline V gene data show CDR1 as SGHRS and CDR2 as YFSETQ. The CDR3 is made up of 14 amino acids. V trimming: 0 bases; J trimming: 9 bases; junction bases outside the gene matches: 3. CDR3 DNA sequence: TGCGCCAGCAGCTTGGGACAGGGAGGTTCACCCCTCCACTTT. This encodes CASSLGQGGSPLHF.

This clone has more than one count but fewer than ten. CDR3 region: CASSQDIRVDRYTIYF. The CDR3 coding sequence is TGCGCCAGCAGCCAAGACATCAGGGTGGATAGGTACACCATATATTTT. The chain joins TRBV4-3 to TRBJ1-3, with D perhaps TRBD1 (5 bases). The CDR3 is 16 amino acids. In germline, CDR1 is LGHNA, CDR2 YSLEER. Deletions cut 0 bases from V and 8 bases from J, with 17 bases between.

The V gene is TRBV9, the J gene TRBJ1-1; D is possibly TRBD1 (6 bases). Trimming left V 1 base short and J 5 bases short, with 12 bases between. Per the germline V gene, CDR1 is SGDLS and CDR2 is YYNGEE. The CDR3 length is 14 residues. CDR3 coding DNA: TGTGCCAGCAGCGTACATCCAGGGGCTACTGAAGCTTTCTTT. Residues: CASSVHPGATEAFF.

The J gene is TRBJ1-1, the V gene TRBV11-3, with a weak D call TRBD1 (6 bases). The CDR3 length is 13 residues. CDR1 is SGHNT and CDR2 is YENEEA in the germline V gene. V lost 5 bases, J lost 7 bases, and 14 bases lay in between. CDR3 DNA sequence: TGTGCCAGCAGCCCGGGACAACCACTTGAAGCTTTCTTT. It codes for CASSPGQPLEAFF.

CDR3 protein: CASSSRSPGLAGVTYEQYV. CDR3 sequence (DNA): TGTGCCAGCAGCTCGAGGTCTCCGGGACTAGCGGGAGTTACCTACGAGCAGTACGTC. This sequence joins TRBV11-3 and TRBJ2-7, with TRBD2 matching over 14 bases. Losses at the gene ends were 4 bases for V and 2 bases for J; bases not matched to a gene: 13. The CDR3 spans 19 residues. The V gene's germline CDR1 is SGHNT and CDR2 YENEEA.

The chain has TRBV30 and TRBJ1-1, with 8 nucleotides matching TRBD1. From germline, CDR1 is GTSNPN and CDR2 SVGIG (reference sequence). The ends lost 4 bases at V and 1 base at J; junction bases unmatched: 11. The CDR3 runs to 16 residues. In DNA form, the CDR3 reads TGTGCCTGGACCCTATCCACAGGGGGTTCGAACACTGAAGCTTTCTTT. Translated: CAWTLSTGGSNTEAFF. Full variable domain (missing parts from reference TRBV30 and TRBJ1-1): SQTIHQWPATLVQPVGSPLSLECTVEGTSNPNLYWYRQAAGRGLQLLFYSVGIGQISSEVPQNLSASRPQDRQFILSSKKLLLSDSGFYLCAWTLSTGGSNTEAFFGQGTRLTVV.

J is TRBJ2-7 and V is TRBV19; 7 nucleotides match TRBD1. The CDR3 covers 15 residues. Germline V gene lookup returns CDR1 LNHDA and CDR2 SQIVND (reference sequence). J gave up 2 bases and V 5 bases, and 9 bases lay outside the gene matches. CDR3 bases: TGTGCCAGTAGTCCCGACCGACAGGGACCCTACGAGCAGTACGTC. Translating gives CASSPDRQGPYEQYV.

Here the CDR3 DNA reads TGTGCCAGCAGAGCAGGGGTGGAAGACACTGAAGCTTTCTTT. This encodes CASRAGVEDTEAFF. The chain has TRBV6-5 and TRBJ1-1, with D perhaps TRBD1 (6 bases). Trimming stripped 6 bases from V and 3 bases from J, with 14 bases between. CDR1 and CDR2 from the germline V gene are MNHEY and SVGAGI. This CDR3 is 14 amino acids long.

The chain joins TRBV7-9 to TRBJ2-2; 7 bases line up with TRBD2. The CDR3 runs to 16 residues. With V trimmed by 5 bases and J by 7 bases, 13 bases remained unmatched. CDR1 SEHNR and CDR2 FQNEAQ come from the germline V gene (reference sequence). CDR3 region: CASSPPGLLQLGELFF. CDR3 coding DNA: TGTGCCAGCAGCCCGCCGGGACTACTACAACTCGGGGAGCTGTTTTTT.

This clone came up once. This sequence joins TRBV4-3 and TRBJ1-6; D unclear. The CDR3 totals 18 residues. Germline V gene data show CDR1 as LGHNA and CDR2 as YSLEER. Trimming removed 0 bases from V and 4 bases from J, with 16 bases in between. CDR3 coding DNA: TGCGCCAGCAGCCAAGAGGTAGCGGGTTCAAGGTATAATTCACCCCTCCACTTT. It specifies CASSQEVAGSRYNSPLHF.

The gene calls are TRBV9 and TRBJ2-1; maybe TRBD2 (5 bases). The CDR3 covers 17 residues. V lost 0 bases, J lost 0 bases, and 13 bases lay in between. Looked up from germline, CDR1 is SGDLS and CDR2 is YYNGEE. The CDR3 region has the DNA TGTGCCAGCAGCGTAGATGGGAGACCGTTCTCCTACAATGAGCAGTTCTTC. This sequence encodes CASSVDGRPFSYNEQFF.

The rearrangement joins TRBV5-6 to TRBJ2-1; TRBD2 aligns across 12 bases. The CDR3 is made up of 14 amino acids. Per germline, CDR1 SGHDT and CDR2 YYEEEE. J was trimmed by 7 bases and V by 4 bases; bases with no gene match: 3. The CDR3 protein is CASSLGLAGNEQFF. Here the CDR3 DNA reads TGTGCCAGCAGCCTAGGACTAGCGGGAAATGAGCAGTTCTTC.